This TCR beta chain was obtained from a study of regulatory T cells in long-lasting Graves disease. TCR beta libraries were built with iRepertoire HTBI primers and Arm-PCR of CDR3 regions. Using its own MiXCR run on the multiplex PCR reads, TCRdb lists one record per CDR3 protein. The sample has more than 450,000 distinct CDR3 sequences; around 15% are singletons. Time point reported: newly diagnosed GD, antithyroid drugs for less than 3 months. Isolated PBMC RNA provided the starting material for the TCR library. Regarding the study as a whole: Persistent Graves' patients showed less TCR diversity than newly diagnosed ones.

Points on this clonotype: What it binds is unknown.

The same data also went into a second study, on T cells in Graves' hyperthyroidism and ophthalmopathy. According to that study: In the first-round RT-PCR of the TCR CDR3, the HTBI primer set was used.

The sequenced sample was peripheral blood mononuclear cells (PBMCs), obtained at new diagnosis, from a patient treated with antithyroid drugs. This sequence originates from a man in his forties with Graves disease.

The chain's CDR3 is CASSRPAGGSVGLDYGYTF. CDR3 coding DNA: TGTGCCAGCAGTAGACCGGCGGGTGGCTCGGTGGGTCTAGACTATGGCTACACCTTC. This rearrangement joins TRBV6-1 to TRBJ1-2, with unresolved D. The CDR3 spans 19 residues. Germline-derived CDR1 and CDR2 are MNHNS and SASEGT. Trimming removed 5 bases at V and 3 bases at J, with 28 bases between.